These 5 T cell receptor beta chains were sequenced from one sample in a study of blood T cell repertoires in COVID-19 (TCRdb year 2020). The receptor library was made with the immunoSEQ multiplex PCR assay. Sourced from immuneACCESS, this table was stored by TCRdb with only in-frame sequences that have V and J called. A share of the clones is absent; for the studies checked, an unresolved V gene accounts for under half, and the remainder has no known explanation. The sample contains 200,000 to 300,000 clones, approximately 86% of them found a single time. The ten largest clones take up around 2.4% of the sample. The source material was PBMCs or T cells enriched from blood (not recorded which). The receptors were gathered from a woman aged 18-29 years who had recovered from COVID-19.

This chain links TRBV27 with TRBJ2-5; D is possibly TRBD1 (6 bases). This CDR3 has 17 residues. Between the trimmed V and J ends, which lost 4 bases and 0 bases, there was a span of 18 bases. Germline CDR1 MNHEY, CDR2 SMNVEV (reference sequence). The CDR3 DNA reads as TGTGCCAGCAGTTCCCTGGATTGGGGGACAAACCAAGAGACCCAGTACTTC. Its translation: CASSSLDWGTNQETQYF.

The V and J genes are TRBV12-3 or TRBV12-4 and TRBJ1-3; weak D call: TRBD1 (5 bases). The CDR3 is made up of 13 amino acids. The V end was cut by 3 bases, the J end by 8 bases, with 11 bases between. This CDR3 reads CASSFRAEYTIYF. The CDR3 nucleotides are TGTGCCAGCAGTTTCAGGGCAGAATACACCATATATTTT.

The chain carries TRBV20-1 and TRBJ1-4; the D gene is possibly TRBD1 (6 bases). The germline V gene has CDR1 DFQATT and CDR2 SNEGSKA (reference sequence). CDR3 length equals 11 residues. V was shortened by 6 bases and J by 8 bases, with 10 bases between the two germline ends. The CDR3 DNA reads TGCAGTGCAGAACAGGGAGAAAAACTGTTTTTT. Its protein product is CSAEQGEKLFF.

There are a few counts of this clone. The chain couples TRBV27 to TRBJ2-7, with D perhaps matching TRBD2 (5 bases). Germline V gene sequence: CDR1 MNHEY, CDR2 SMNVEV (reference sequence). The CDR3 is 15 amino acids. Trimming pared 3 bases from V and 0 bases from J, leaving 12 bases between. In DNA form, the CDR3 reads TGTGCCAGCAGTTTGGAGGCTCCGAGCTCCTACGAGCAGTACTTC. Translation gives CASSLEAPSSYEQYF.

The CDR3 nucleotides read TGTGCCAGCAGCCAAGATAGCGGGAGGGTCTACGAGCAGTACTTC. Translating it yields CASSQDSGRVYEQYF. The chain links TRBV3-1 (or the pseudogene TRBV3-2) to TRBJ2-7, with 11 bases lining up with TRBD2. In germline, CDR1 is LGHDT, CDR2 YNNKEL (reference sequence). Germline trimming cut 0 bases from V and 3 bases from J; bases unmatched to any gene: 1. The CDR3 consists of 15 residues.